The present entry profiles one T cell receptor beta chain with its context. Seattle participants joined during active infection and were tracked over time. The data were taken from a study of blood T cell repertoires in COVID-19. Original processing methods: Counts of nucleated cells, estimated from reference gene primer amplification, were obtained. Clones were sequenced by immunoSEQ multiplex PCR, and TCRdb holds only the in-frame ones, with some missing. The DNA was the basis for D and trimming; V, J and clone size are from that table. The table shows about 420,000 clones, with about 90% occurring only once. The V gene's germline CDR1 is MNHNS and CDR2 SASEGT. V lost 4 bases and J lost 3; bases outside the gene matches: 6. The CDR3 has 16 residues.

This clonotype was obtained from a man between 18 and 35 years old with COVID-19, enrolled during active disease. The chain combines TRBV6-1 with TRBJ1-3; the match to TRBD1 covers 10 bases. The material sequenced was peripheral blood. As DNA, the CDR3 is TGTGCCAGCAGTGCCCTGGACAGGGGGTTTGGAAACACCATATATTTT. Translated: CASSALDRGFGNTIYF.